The entry below describes one TCR beta chain. Its specificity is not known. The PCR ran on 60 Vbeta and 13 Jbeta primers. Sequenced by immunoSEQ multiplex PCR; TCRdb stores in-frame clones only, minus some. The sample shows fewer than 200,000 clones, approximately 82% of them seen only once. The germline V gene has CDR1 SGHKS and CDR2 YYEKEE (reference sequence). Trimming removed 3 bases from V and 2 bases from J; junction bases left unmatched: 3. This CDR3 is 14 amino acids long. These data come from a study of cytomegalovirus exposure and HLA in healthy donors. Study-wide results and limits: An ancestry cluster, one associated with Asian ancestry, reportedly showed fewer N-insertions than the 666-donor mean in a later analysis. In a later analysis, CMV-associated beta chains were mostly HLA-associated, it appeared.

The TCR originated in a male donor in good health and CMV-seronegative. This sequence joins TRBV5-5 and TRBJ2-3; 7 bases fit TRBD2. Sequencing was done on a sample of PBMCs. CDR3 sequence: CASSSLAATDTQYF. DNA of the CDR3: TGTGCCAGCAGCTCGCTAGCGGCCACAGATACGCAGTATTTT.